The rows below give T cell receptor beta chains drawn from one sample of a study of blood T cell repertoires in COVID-19. TCRdb's copy holds only in-frame clones and misses some; the assay was immunoSEQ multiplex PCR. The table lists approximately 350,000 clones, around 87% of them singletons. The specimen was peripheral blood. Source of these receptors: a woman aged 45-59 years with COVID-19, enrolled during active disease. Both conserved end residues are part of each CDR3. Each record gives: CDR3 DNA, CDR3 protein, clone size, D gene, V gene, J gene. A D gene is named only where the DNA matches it firmly. Clone size is stated in some rows and not others, as once, few, many or a class when expanded.

DNA: TGTGCCAGCACCACCCATGGTACGGTCCCTAACTATGGCTACACCTTC
CDR3: CASTTHGTVPNYGYTF
size: .
D: .
V: TRBV11-2
J: TRBJ1-2

DNA: TGTGCCAGCAGTTTAGCGGGACGGACAACTAATGAAAAACTGTTTTTT
CDR3: CASSLAGRTTNEKLFF
size: .
D: .
V: TRBV27
J: TRBJ1-4

DNA: TGTGCCAGCAGTCATGGGACAGCCCGTAATTCACCCCTCCACTTT
CDR3: CASSHGTARNSPLHF
size: .
D: TRBD1
V: TRBV7-9
J: TRBJ1-6

DNA: TGCGCCAGCAGCCAGGGCAGGGTTGTCTATGGCTACACCTTC
CDR3: CASSQGRVVYGYTF
size: .
D: .
V: TRBV4-1
J: TRBJ1-2

DNA: TGTGCCAGCCTTCCTGGGGACACCCGGACAGATACGCAGTATTTT
CDR3: CASLPGDTRTDTQYF
size: .
D: .
V: TRBV6-6
J: TRBJ2-3

DNA: TGTGCCAGCAGCCCACCCTCCCGCGACTATCAGGGGAATTCACCCCTCCACTTT
CDR3: CASSPPSRDYQGNSPLHF
size: .
D: .
V: TRBV3-1/TRBV3-2
J: TRBJ1-6

DNA: TGTGCCAGCCGAGGACAGGGAAACACTGAAGCTTTCTTT
CDR3: CASRGQGNTEAFF
size: few
D: TRBD1
V: TRBV5-6
J: TRBJ1-1

DNA: TGTGCCAGCAGCTTATCTCGGACTAGCGGTCCATACTCCTACAATGAGCAGTTCTTC
CDR3: CASSLSRTSGPYSYNEQFF
size: .
D: TRBD2
V: TRBV7-9
J: TRBJ2-1

DNA: TGTGCCAGCTCACGGTCTTATCGGGAGGACTATGGCTACACCTTC
CDR3: CASSRSYREDYGYTF
size: .
D: .
V: TRBV18
J: TRBJ1-2

DNA: TGTGCCAGCAGCTTACACGGGACAGGGAGGTCCGGGGCCAACGTCCTGACTTTC
CDR3: CASSLHGTGRSGANVLTF
size: .
D: TRBD1
V: TRBV11-2
J: TRBJ2-6

DNA: TGTGCCAGTAGCACGACAGGGGTAAAGTCCTACGAGCAGTACTTC
CDR3: CASSTTGVKSYEQYF
size: .
D: TRBD1
V: TRBV19
J: TRBJ2-7

DNA: TGTGCCAGCAGCCGGGGACAAAAGGGCTACGAGCAGTACTTC
CDR3: CASSRGQKGYEQYF
size: .
D: .
V: TRBV6-5
J: TRBJ2-7

DNA: TGTGCCAGCAAAAATAGACAGGGGTATGGCTACACCTTC
CDR3: CASKNRQGYGYTF
size: .
D: TRBD1
V: TRBV27
J: TRBJ1-2

DNA: TGTGCCAGCAGCTCAAGACAGAGTACTGAAGCTTTCTTT
CDR3: CASSSRQSTEAFF
size: .
D: .
V: TRBV12-3/TRBV12-4
J: TRBJ1-1

DNA: TGTGCCAGTAGGGGTTTAGGGAGAACTGAAGCTTTCTTT
CDR3: CASRGLGRTEAFF
size: .
D: .
V: TRBV19
J: TRBJ1-1

DNA: TGTGCCAGCATGCTGCAACTAGTATGGACCAATGAGCAGTTCTTC
CDR3: CASMLQLVWTNEQFF
size: .
D: .
V: TRBV2
J: TRBJ2-1

DNA: TGTGCCAGCAGCCTACAGGGTCCGGGGAACACTGAAGCTTTCTTT
CDR3: CASSLQGPGNTEAFF
size: .
D: .
V: TRBV2
J: TRBJ1-1

DNA: TGTGCCAGTAGTATGAGGCTAGCGGGTCCTCCCCAGTATTTT
CDR3: CASSMRLAGPPQYF
size: .
D: TRBD2
V: TRBV19
J: TRBJ2-3

DNA: TGTGCCACCAGTGTAAACACCGGGGAGCTGTTTTTT
CDR3: CATSVNTGELFF
size: .
D: .
V: TRBV24-1
J: TRBJ2-2

DNA: TGTGCCAGCTCCCAACAGGGGGCGCAGGCTGAAGCTTTCTTT
CDR3: CASSQQGAQAEAFF
size: .
D: TRBD1
V: TRBV18
J: TRBJ1-1

DNA: TGTGCCAGCAGCTTGGCAAGACTAGCGGGAACATACAATGAGCAGTTCTTC
CDR3: CASSLARLAGTYNEQFF
size: once
D: TRBD2
V: TRBV5-4
J: TRBJ2-1

DNA: TGCAGCGTTGCGGCCTGGACTGGAGGGAGAAGGTCCTACGAGCAGTACTTC
CDR3: CSVAAWTGGRRSYEQYF
size: .
D: .
V: TRBV29-1
J: TRBJ2-7

DNA: TGTGCCAGTAGTTCCCTTACCGGGACTAAGTACAATGAGCAGTTCTTC
CDR3: CASSSLTGTKYNEQFF
size: .
D: TRBD2
V: TRBV19
J: TRBJ2-1

DNA: TGTGCCAGCAGCCCAACTAGCGGGGGCAATGAGCAGTTCTTC
CDR3: CASSPTSGGNEQFF
size: .
D: TRBD2
V: TRBV5-4
J: TRBJ2-1

DNA: TGTGCCACCAGCAGATCAGGAGGGACTAGCACAGATACGCAGTATTTT
CDR3: CATSRSGGTSTDTQYF
size: .
D: .
V: TRBV15
J: TRBJ2-3

DNA: TGTGCCAGCAGTTACTCGTCAGGGGGCCCCGGTCCGTACACTGAAGCTTTCTTT
CDR3: CASSYSSGGPGPYTEAFF
size: .
D: TRBD1
V: TRBV6-2/TRBV6-3
J: TRBJ1-1

DNA: TGTGCCACCAGTAGAGGCTTTAATTCACCCCTCCACTTT
CDR3: CATSRGFNSPLHF
size: .
D: .
V: TRBV24-1
J: TRBJ1-6

DNA: TGTGCCAGCAGCTTAGGTTCCCGGCGCGGAAACACCGGGGAGCTGTTTTTT
CDR3: CASSLGSRRGNTGELFF
size: .
D: .
V: TRBV7-9
J: TRBJ2-2

DNA: TGTGCCAGTAGTCACATAGCGGGGGAGCGCTCCTACGAGCAGTACTTC
CDR3: CASSHIAGERSYEQYF
size: .
D: TRBD2
V: TRBV19
J: TRBJ2-7

DNA: TGTGCCAGCAGCGGCCCCCACCATCGACTAGCGGGAGCGCCCCTTCCCACAGATACGCAGTATTTT
CDR3: CASSGPHHRLAGAPLPTDTQYF
size: .
D: TRBD2
V: TRBV9
J: TRBJ2-3

DNA: TGTGCCAGCAGTTTATCGTTGGTGGCCGGGACAGGGGCATCCGAGCAGTACTTC
CDR3: CASSLSLVAGTGASEQYF
size: .
D: TRBD1
V: TRBV27
J: TRBJ2-7

DNA: TGCGCCAGCAGCTTGGTGCCTAGCGGGGGTAACGAGCAGTACTTC
CDR3: CASSLVPSGGNEQYF
size: .
D: TRBD2
V: TRBV5-1
J: TRBJ2-7

DNA: TGTGCCAGCAGCTTGGACAGGGGGCAAGACGGGGAGCTGTTTTTT
CDR3: CASSLDRGQDGELFF
size: .
D: TRBD1
V: TRBV7-2
J: TRBJ2-2

DNA: TGTGCCAGCAGCTTAGCGGGAGTGGTCACCGGGGAGCTGTTTTTT
CDR3: CASSLAGVVTGELFF
size: .
D: .
V: TRBV11-2
J: TRBJ2-2

DNA: TGTGCCAGCAGCTTAGGGGGCGGGAAGGTAGGGTTCTTCAATGAGCAGTTCTTC
CDR3: CASSLGGGKVGFFNEQFF
size: .
D: .
V: TRBV11-2
J: TRBJ2-1

DNA: TGTGCCAGCAACAGGAGGGACACTAATGAAAAACTGTTTTTT
CDR3: CASNRRDTNEKLFF
size: .
D: .
V: TRBV6-5
J: TRBJ1-4

DNA: TGTGCCAGTAGTATAGCCCCAGATAGCAATCAGCCCCAGCATTTT
CDR3: CASSIAPDSNQPQHF
size: .
D: .
V: TRBV19
J: TRBJ1-5

DNA: TGCGCCAGCAGGGCCGGGACAGATAGCAATCAGCCCCAGCATTTT
CDR3: CASRAGTDSNQPQHF
size: .
D: TRBD1
V: TRBV10-2
J: TRBJ1-5

DNA: TGTGCCAGCAGCTTAGCGCACAGCCAGCCCCAGCATTTT
CDR3: CASSLAHSQPQHF
size: .
D: .
V: TRBV7-9
J: TRBJ1-5

DNA: TGTGCCAGCAGCGTATTGAGTACTGTTCCGCATGAGCAGTTCTTC
CDR3: CASSVLSTVPHEQFF
size: .
D: .
V: TRBV9
J: TRBJ2-1

DNA: TGTGCCAGCAGTTACCGTGACAGAATGAACACTGAAGCTTTCTTT
CDR3: CASSYRDRMNTEAFF
size: .
D: .
V: TRBV6-2/TRBV6-3
J: TRBJ1-1

DNA: TGTGCCAGCAGCTTAGGTCTACTCGCGAACACCGGGGAGCTGTTTTTT
CDR3: CASSLGLLANTGELFF
size: .
D: .
V: TRBV7-8
J: TRBJ2-2

DNA: TGTGCCACCGCACCTGACAGGGCGGGGGAAGCTTTCTTT
CDR3: CATAPDRAGEAFF
size: few
D: TRBD1
V: TRBV19
J: TRBJ1-1

DNA: TGCGCCAGCAGCCAAGACAGGTCCGGGGAGCTGTTTTTT
CDR3: CASSQDRSGELFF
size: .
D: .
V: TRBV4-3
J: TRBJ2-2